This T cell receptor beta chain derives from a study of cytomegalovirus exposure and HLA in healthy donors. Study overall: One earlier analysis, a look at 180 million or so T cells, found more than 100 million unique TCR beta sequences. Study-level results: Productive status was seen about 90% or about 30% of the time for most TCR beta V segments in an earlier analysis.

The CDR3 has 15 residues. Germline trimming cut 4 bases from V and 5 bases from J; bases unmatched to any gene: 8. Germline-derived CDR1 and CDR2 are KGHSH and LQKENI. Worth noting for this clone: As yet, its antigen is unknown.

PCR primers comprised 60 Vbeta and 13 Jbeta primers. Clones were read by immunoSEQ multiplex PCR, and TCRdb kept only the in-frame ones, dropping some. The sample shows 180,000 or so clones, 80% to 90% of them seen only once. This receptor was obtained from a woman under 30 in good health and CMV-seronegative. This chain connects TRBV18 to TRBJ2-7; 10 positions agree with TRBD1. The specimen sequenced was PBMCs. The CDR3 protein is CASSRGTGEFDEQYF. The CDR3 DNA reads as TGTGCCAGCTCACGGGGGACAGGGGAATTCGACGAGCAGTACTTC.